A single sample gave rise to the 28 T cell receptor beta chains below, sequenced in a study of cytomegalovirus exposure and HLA in healthy donors. The study ran its PCR with 60 Vbeta and 13 Jbeta primers. Clones were sequenced by immunoSEQ multiplex PCR, and TCRdb holds only the in-frame ones, with some missing. The data hold approximately 140,000 clones, with around three quarters observed a single time. Sequencing was done on a sample of PBMCs. These receptors came from a man aged 35 to 55 in good health and CMV-seropositive.

The chain couples TRBV6-1 to TRBJ1-4; D possibly corresponds to TRBD1 (6 bases). The germline gives CDR1 MNHNS, CDR2 SASEGT. V dropped 5 bases and J dropped 0 bases, with 19 bases sitting between them. This CDR3 is 18 amino acids long. Written as DNA, the CDR3 is TGTGCCAGCAGTAAAGATGGTTATAGGACAGCAACTAATGAAAAACTGTTTTTT. Its protein is CASSKDGYRTATNEKLFF.

The rearrangement links TRBV15 to TRBJ1-2; unclear D gene. The CDR3 length is 13 residues. Trimming removed 1 base from V and 5 bases from J, with 8 bases in between. The germline V gene encodes CDR1 LNHNV and CDR2 YYDKDF (reference sequence). In DNA, the CDR3 is TGTGCCACCAGCAGAGCTACAGAGTATGGCTACACCTTC. It translates to CATSRATEYGYTF.

The chain joins TRBV7-9 to TRBJ2-7; no definite D call. The CDR3 is made up of 15 amino acids. Between the trimmed V and J ends, which lost 5 bases and 3 bases, there was a span of 17 bases. The germline V gene encodes CDR1 SEHNR and CDR2 FQNEAQ (reference sequence). CDR3 DNA: TGTGCCAGCAGCACGACCCAGGCACTTGGCTACGAGCAGTACTTC. It specifies CASSTTQALGYEQYF.

The J gene is TRBJ2-7, the V gene TRBV6-5; D is unclear. The length of the CDR3 is 15 residues. V dropped 6 bases and J dropped 0 bases, with 15 bases sitting between them. Germline values: CDR1 MNHEY, CDR2 SVGAGI. The CDR3 here is CASRPSVSGSYEQYF. Here the CDR3 DNA reads TGTGCCAGCAGGCCCAGCGTTTCCGGCTCCTACGAGCAGTACTTC.

The V gene is TRBV7-8, the J gene TRBJ2-7; D not resolved. The V gene's germline CDR1 is SGHVS and CDR2 FQNEAQ. This CDR3 region has 14 residues. Trimming shortened V by 6 bases and J by 3 bases, and 15 bases separated the two germline ends. CDR3 sequence reads: CASSPYRDSYEQYF. In nucleotides, the CDR3 is TGTGCCAGCAGTCCCTACCGCGATAGCTACGAGCAGTACTTC.

The chain joins TRBV5-6 to TRBJ1-6; 10 positions agree with TRBD1. Trimming took 3 bases from V and 9 from J; bases not matched to a gene: 6. This CDR3 has 15 amino acids. CDR1 and CDR2 from the germline V gene are SGHDT and YYEEEE. The CDR3 spells CASSSETGGGSPLHF. The CDR3 bases are TGTGCCAGCAGCTCTGAGACAGGGGGCGGTTCACCCCTCCACTTT.

The chain is built from TRBV2 and TRBJ2-2; D unresolved. Germline CDR1 SNHLY, CDR2 FYNNEI. V was shortened by 3 bases and J by 4 bases, with 3 bases between the two germline ends. This CDR3 has 12 residues. The CDR3 DNA reads TGTGCCAGCAGTGACCGCACCGGGGAGCTGTTTTTT. This translates into CASSDRTGELFF.

The CDR3 loop reads CATQPEGLDNQPQHF. Written as DNA, the CDR3 is TGTGCCACCCAGCCGGAGGGGCTGGACAATCAGCCCCAGCATTTT. The chain joins TRBV7-2 to TRBJ1-5, with D possibly TRBD1 on 5 matching bases. The V and J ends lost 10 bases and 3 bases respectively, with 19 bases between them. Germline V gene lookup returns CDR1 SGHTA and CDR2 FQGNSA. The CDR3 loop spans 15 amino acids. Complete variable domain (other parts from reference TRBV7-2 and TRBJ1-5): GAGVSQSPSNKVTEKGKDVELRCDPISGHTALYWYRQSLGQGLEFLIYFQGNSAPDKSGLPSDRFSAERTGGSVSTLTIQRTQQEDSAVYLCATQPEGLDNQPQHFGDGTRLSIL.

The chain is built from TRBV15 and TRBJ1-1; 9 bases are shared with TRBD1. Germline CDR1 reads LNHNV; CDR2 reads YYDKDF (reference sequence). This CDR3 comprises 14 residues. V shed 2 bases, J shed 5 bases, and the junction held 3 bases outside the gene matches. CDR3 nucleotides: TGTGCCACCAGCAGATCGACAGGGGGGACTGAAGCTTTCTTT. It translates to CATSRSTGGTEAFF.

V usage is TRBV19 and J usage is TRBJ1-1; tentatively, D is TRBD1 (6 bases). The ends were cut back, 3 bases at V and 1 base at J, with 9 bases in the middle. CDR3 length: 14 residues. Germline V lookup: CDR1 LNHDA, CDR2 SQIVND (reference sequence). The CDR3 loop is CASSIPGANTEAFF. In DNA, the CDR3 is TGTGCCAGTAGTATCCCAGGGGCGAACACTGAAGCTTTCTTT.

J is TRBJ1-1 and V is TRBV28; 8 bases are shared with TRBD1. Per the germline V gene, CDR1 is MDHEN and CDR2 is SYDVKM. CDR3 length: 14 amino acids. The junction had 2 bases not matched to a gene; V was cut back by 1 base and J by 4 bases. Written as DNA, the CDR3 is TGTGCCAGCAGTTTATCAGACAGGGGCACTGAAGCTTTCTTT. Protein sequence: CASSLSDRGTEAFF.

In regard to this clone: Other DNA sequences in this specimen translate into the identical CDR3. The chain carries TRBV5-1 and TRBJ1-6, with D possibly matching TRBD1 (6 bases). This CDR3 is built from 15 residues. The V gene's germline CDR1 is SGHRS and CDR2 YFSETQ. The ends were cut back, 2 bases at V and 7 bases at J, with 13 bases in the middle. CDR3 loop: CASSFRTDRNSPLHF. In DNA form, the CDR3 reads TGCGCCAGCAGCTTTCGGACAGATAGAAATTCACCCCTCCACTTT. Full variable domain (outside the CDR3, taken from reference TRBV5-1 and TRBJ1-6): KAGVTQTPRYLIKTRGQQVTLSCSPISGHRSVSWYQQTPGQGLQFLFEYFSETQRNKGNFPGRFSGRQFSNSRSEMNVSTLELGDSALYLCASSFRTDRNSPLHFGNGTRLTVT.

This clone was seen only a few times. The genes are TRBV7-9 and TRBJ2-3, with 9 nucleotides matching TRBD1. Trimming took 5 bases from V and 7 from J; bases not matched to a gene: 13. The CDR3 runs 16 residues. The V gene's germline CDR1 is SEHNR and CDR2 FQNEAQ (reference sequence). Here the CDR3 DNA reads TGTGCCAGCAGCACCTCTGGGACAGGGTTCACTCATACGCAGTATTTT. It is translated as CASSTSGTGFTHTQYF. Using reference TRBV7-9 and TRBJ2-3 for the parts outside the CDR3, the full variable domain is DTGVSQNPRHKITKRGQNVTFRCDPISEHNRLYWYRQTLGQGPEFLTYFQNEAQLEKSRLLSDRFSAERPKGSFSTLEIQRTEQGDSAMYLCASSTSGTGFTHTQYFGPGTRLTVL.

The chain carries TRBV10-3 and TRBJ2-7; 10 nucleotides match TRBD1. This CDR3 has 14 residues. The trim removed 10 bases at V and 7 bases at J, leaving 13 bases unmatched. Germline CDR1 is ENHRY and CDR2 is SYGVKD. CDR3 in amino acids: CATTDRGFRREQYF. The CDR3 DNA follows: TGTGCCACCACGGACAGGGGGTTCCGTAGGGAGCAGTACTTC.

The J gene is TRBJ1-2, the V gene TRBV18; 9 nucleotides match TRBD1. Looked up from germline, CDR1 is KGHSH and CDR2 is LQKENI. The CDR3 contains 15 residues. Losses at the gene ends were 6 bases for V and 7 bases for J; bases not matched to a gene: 12. DNA for the CDR3: TGTGCCAGCTCCCTCACTGGGACAGGGACTGCTGGCTACACCTTC. Translated: CASSLTGTGTAGYTF.

The chain employs TRBV29-1 and TRBJ2-7; perhaps TRBD1 as D (6 bases). V was cut by 3 bases and J by 5 bases, with 14 bases left in between. The CDR3 is 13 amino acids. In germline, CDR1 is SQVTM, CDR2 ANQGSEA. The CDR3 spells CSVDAVRGNEQYF. CDR3 nucleotide sequence: TGCAGCGTTGATGCGGTCAGGGGCAACGAGCAGTACTTC.

The chain couples TRBV7-9 to TRBJ2-5; no clear D. The length of the CDR3 is 14 residues. V was clipped by 5 bases and J by 2 bases, with 12 bases between them. Germline assignment: CDR1 SEHNR and CDR2 FQNEAQ (reference sequence). The DNA of the CDR3 is TGTGCCAGCAGCGCGAGAAACGTTCAAGAGACCCAGTACTTC. Protein sequence: CASSARNVQETQYF.

This sequence joins TRBV13 and TRBJ1-3; possible D gene TRBD1, 5 bases. Germline loops: CDR1 PRHDT, CDR2 FYEKMQ (reference sequence). V was trimmed by 2 bases and J by 2 bases, leaving 10 bases between them. The CDR3 length is 15 residues. The CDR3 DNA sequence: TGTGCCAGCAGCTTAAAGGGGTCCCCTGGAAACACCATATATTTT. Translated, it gives CASSLKGSPGNTIYF. The entire variable domain, with the rest obtained from reference TRBV13 and TRBJ1-3, is as follows: AAGVIQSPRHLIKEKRETATLKCYPIPRHDTVYWYQQGPGQDPQFLISFYEKMQSDKGSIPDRFSAQQFSDYHSELNMSSLELGDSALYFCASSLKGSPGNTIYFGEGSWLTVV.

The V call is TRBV14, the J call TRBJ2-5; 7 bases fit TRBD2. Looked up from germline, CDR1 is SGHDN and CDR2 is FVKESK. Trimming cost V 0 bases and J 4 bases; bases outside gene matches: 8. The CDR3 runs 16 residues. Here the CDR3 reads CASSQDRVGGGETQYF. The CDR3 nucleotides are TGTGCCAGCAGCCAAGATCGGGTAGGCGGGGGAGAGACCCAGTACTTC.

This clone was seen a few times. The chain links TRBV11-2 to TRBJ2-3; D call uncertain. CDR1 SGHAT and CDR2 FQNNGV come from the germline V gene. Trimming took off 1 base at V and 0 bases at J, with 14 bases between the two ends. This CDR3 is built from 17 residues. The CDR3 spells CASSLVAIRSSTDTQYF. CDR3 in DNA: TGTGCCAGCAGCTTAGTTGCGATTAGATCTAGCACAGATACGCAGTATTTT. The full variable domain, with the rest looked up from reference TRBV11-2 and TRBJ2-3, is EAGVAQSPRYKIIEKRQSVAFWCNPISGHATLYWYQQILGQGPKLLIQFQNNGVVDDSQLPKDRFSAERLKGVDSTLKIQPAKLEDSAVYLCASSLVAIRSSTDTQYFGPGTRLTVL.

J is TRBJ1-4 and V is TRBV10-3; 8 nucleotides match TRBD1. This CDR3 comprises 15 residues. CDR1 and CDR2 from the germline V gene are ENHRY and SYGVKD. J was trimmed by 8 bases and V by 4 bases; bases with no gene match: 9. CDR3 protein: CAISGKTGVEEKLFF. CDR3 sequence (DNA): TGTGCCATCAGTGGGAAGACAGGGGTTGAGGAAAAACTGTTTTTT.

The V and J genes are TRBV2 and TRBJ2-7, with D possibly TRBD1 on 6 matching bases. The CDR3 has 14 amino acids. V was shortened by 6 bases and J by 3 bases, with 15 bases between the two germline ends. The germline V gene encodes CDR1 SNHLY and CDR2 FYNNEI. The CDR3 is CASSRGGQIYEQYF. CDR3 nucleotides: TGTGCCAGCAGCCGCGGAGGACAGATCTACGAGCAGTACTTC.

At least ten counts were recorded for this clone. The V gene is TRBV7-2, the J gene TRBJ2-7; 7 positions agree with TRBD2. From germline, CDR1 is SGHTA and CDR2 FQGNSA. V dropped 2 bases and J dropped 2; count of bases not matched to a gene: 3. CDR3 length: 14 amino acids. CDR3 nucleotide sequence: TGTGCCAGCAGCTTAACCAGCGGGGCCTACGAGCAGTACTTC. It translates to CASSLTSGAYEQYF.

V usage is TRBV7-2 and J usage is TRBJ2-5, with 7 bases aligning to TRBD1. Per germline, CDR1 SGHTA and CDR2 FQGNSA. The length of the CDR3 is 15 residues. The J segment lost 3 bases and the V segment lost 5 bases, leaving 9 bases of the junction unmatched. The CDR3 sequence: CASSVSGGIEETQYF. In DNA form, the CDR3 reads TGTGCCAGCAGCGTCTCAGGGGGAATAGAAGAGACCCAGTACTTC.

Note on this clone: Mismatch with germline at one junction end may stem from a read error. This chain uses TRBV20-1 with TRBJ1-2; D is unresolved. The CDR3 loop spans 11 amino acids. CDR1 DFQATT and CDR2 SNEGSKA come from the germline V gene (reference sequence). The CDR3 loop reads CSAQHRPRLEF. In nucleotides, the CDR3 is TGCAGTGCTCAACATCGACCGCGCTTGGAGTTC.

V and J are TRBV7-6 and TRBJ2-1; possibly TRBD2 for D (6 bases). Germline loops: CDR1 SGHVS, CDR2 FNYEAQ. This CDR3 is 14 amino acids long. The V end lost 5 bases, the J end lost 5 bases, and 13 bases lay between the germline ends. This CDR3 reads CASSPWRDDNEQFF. The CDR3 region has the DNA TGTGCCAGCAGCCCTTGGCGGGACGACAATGAGCAGTTCTTC.

This chain links TRBV10-3 with TRBJ2-3; D possibly corresponds to TRBD1 (5 bases). The V end was cut by 4 bases, the J end by 4 bases, with 6 bases between. Germline V lookup: CDR1 ENHRY, CDR2 SYGVKD. The CDR3 has 12 amino acids. The CDR3 nucleotides are TGTGCCATCAGTGGGGGCTCAGATACGCAGTATTTT. Its translation is CAISGGSDTQYF.

The rearrangement uses TRBV5-1 and TRBJ2-5; 9 bases align to TRBD2. The CDR3 spans 16 residues. The trim removed 0 bases at V and 4 bases at J, leaving 7 bases unmatched. Germline CDR1 and CDR2: SGHRS and YFSETQ. CDR3 sequence: CASSLAGGGVRETQYF. As DNA, the CDR3 is TGCGCCAGCAGCTTGGCTGGCGGGGGGGTGCGAGAGACCCAGTACTTC.